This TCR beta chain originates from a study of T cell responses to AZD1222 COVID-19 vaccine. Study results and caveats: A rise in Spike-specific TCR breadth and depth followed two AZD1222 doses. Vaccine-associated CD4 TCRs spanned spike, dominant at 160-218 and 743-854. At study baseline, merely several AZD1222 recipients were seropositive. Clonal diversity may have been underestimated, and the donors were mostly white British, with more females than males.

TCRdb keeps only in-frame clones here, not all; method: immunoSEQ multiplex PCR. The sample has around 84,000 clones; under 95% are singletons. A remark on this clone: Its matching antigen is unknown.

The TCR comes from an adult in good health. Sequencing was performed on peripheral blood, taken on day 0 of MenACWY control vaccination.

Here the CDR3 reads CASSQGTILGSPLHF. CDR3 nucleotide sequence: TGTGCCAGCAGCCAAGGGACGATCTTGGGTTCACCCCTCCACTTT. V usage is TRBV3-1 (or the pseudogene TRBV3-2) and J usage is TRBJ1-6; D not resolved. The germline CDR1 and CDR2 sequences are LGHDT and YNNKEL (reference sequence). The CDR3 totals 15 residues. V was trimmed by 1 base and J by 9 bases, leaving 13 bases between them.